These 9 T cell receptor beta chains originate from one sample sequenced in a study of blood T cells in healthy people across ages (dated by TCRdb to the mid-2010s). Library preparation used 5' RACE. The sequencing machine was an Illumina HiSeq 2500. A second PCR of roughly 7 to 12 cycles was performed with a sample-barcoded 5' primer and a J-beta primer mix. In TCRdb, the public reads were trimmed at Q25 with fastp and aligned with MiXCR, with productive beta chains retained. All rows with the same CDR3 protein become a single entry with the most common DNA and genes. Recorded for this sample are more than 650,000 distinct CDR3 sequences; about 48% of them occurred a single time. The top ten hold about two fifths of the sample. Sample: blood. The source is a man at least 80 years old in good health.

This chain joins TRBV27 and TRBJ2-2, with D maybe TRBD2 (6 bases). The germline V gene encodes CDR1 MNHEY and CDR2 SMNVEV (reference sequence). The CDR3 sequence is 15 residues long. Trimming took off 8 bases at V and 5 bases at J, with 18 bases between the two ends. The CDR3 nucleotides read TGTGCCAGCGGCTCCAGGAGGGGAAGGACCGGGGAGCTGTTTTTT. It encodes CASGSRRGRTGELFF.

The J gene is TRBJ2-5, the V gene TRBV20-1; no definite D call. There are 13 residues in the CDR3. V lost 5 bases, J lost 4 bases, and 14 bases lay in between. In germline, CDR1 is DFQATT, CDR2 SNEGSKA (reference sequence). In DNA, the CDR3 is TGCAGTGCTGCCGGGCCCCAGAGAGAGACCCAGTACTTC. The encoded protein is CSAAGPQRETQYF.

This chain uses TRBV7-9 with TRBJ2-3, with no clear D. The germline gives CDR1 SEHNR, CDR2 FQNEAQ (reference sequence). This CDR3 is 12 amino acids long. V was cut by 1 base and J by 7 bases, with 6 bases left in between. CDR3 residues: CASSLVLNTQYF. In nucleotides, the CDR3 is TGTGCCAGCAGCTTAGTTCTAAATACGCAGTATTTT.

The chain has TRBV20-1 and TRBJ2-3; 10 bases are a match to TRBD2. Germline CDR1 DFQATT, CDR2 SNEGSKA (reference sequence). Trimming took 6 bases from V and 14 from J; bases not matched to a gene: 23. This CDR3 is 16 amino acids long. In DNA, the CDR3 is TGCAGTGCCAGACGGGGAAGCGGGGGGGAGCACAGATACGCGTATTTT. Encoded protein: CSARRGSGGEHRYAYF.

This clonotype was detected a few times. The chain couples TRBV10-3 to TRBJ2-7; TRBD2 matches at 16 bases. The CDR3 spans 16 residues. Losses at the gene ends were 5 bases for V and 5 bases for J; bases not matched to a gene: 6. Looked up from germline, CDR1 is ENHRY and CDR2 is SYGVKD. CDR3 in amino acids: CAISPGTSGRANEQYF. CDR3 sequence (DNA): TGTGCCATCAGTCCCGGGACTAGCGGGAGGGCTAACGAGCAGTACTTC.

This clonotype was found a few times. In DNA form, the CDR3 reads TGTGCCAGCGGGTGGACAGGTCGTAATGGCTACACCTTC. Translated, it gives CASGWTGRNGYTF. V usage is TRBV12-3 or TRBV12-4 and J usage is TRBJ1-2, with 7 bases lining up with TRBD1. With V trimmed by 8 bases and J by 6 bases, 9 bases remained unmatched. CDR3 length: 13 amino acids.

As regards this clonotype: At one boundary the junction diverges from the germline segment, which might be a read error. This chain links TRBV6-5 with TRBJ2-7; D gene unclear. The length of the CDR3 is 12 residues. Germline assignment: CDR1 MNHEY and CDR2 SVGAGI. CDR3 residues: CVSRRASYEQYF. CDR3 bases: TGTGTCAGCAGGAGAGCCTCCTACGAGCAGTACTTC.

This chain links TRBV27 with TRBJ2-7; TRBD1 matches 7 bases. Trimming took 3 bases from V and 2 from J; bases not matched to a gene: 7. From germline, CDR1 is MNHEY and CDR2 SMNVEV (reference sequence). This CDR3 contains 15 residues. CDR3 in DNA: TGTGCCAGCAGTTTCTCCGGGACAGCCCCCTACGAGCAGTACTTC. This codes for CASSFSGTAPYEQYF.

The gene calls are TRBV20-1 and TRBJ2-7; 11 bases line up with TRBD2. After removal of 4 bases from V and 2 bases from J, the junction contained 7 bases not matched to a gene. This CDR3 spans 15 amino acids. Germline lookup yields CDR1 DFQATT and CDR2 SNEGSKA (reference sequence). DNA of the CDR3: TGCAGTGCTAAAACATTAGCGGGAGGGCCCTACGAGCAGTACTTC. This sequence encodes CSAKTLAGGPYEQYF.